This TCR beta chain derives from a study of T cells in Graves' hyperthyroidism and ophthalmopathy. TCR beta CDR3 regions were amplified from RNA. HTBI primers were used for first-round RT-PCR of the TCR CDR3. TCRdb used MiXCR to reprocess the multiplex PCR reads, holding one entry per CDR3 protein. The data show over 500,000 distinct CDR3 sequences, 17% seen once. The sequencing sample was made of blood. The source is a woman between 18 and 30 years old with Graves' ophthalmopathy.

CDR3 sequence: CATSQGYEQYF. The CDR3, as DNA: TGTGCCACCTCCCAGGGCTACGAGCAGTACTTC. J is TRBJ2-7 and V is TRBV19, with D perhaps TRBD1 (5 bases). In germline, CDR1 is LNHDA, CDR2 SQIVND (reference sequence). Trimming stripped 10 bases from V and 3 bases from J, with 10 bases between. The CDR3 is 11 residues long.